The 20 T cell receptor beta chains presented below share a single source sample, sequenced in a study of shared clonotypes between healthy human individuals (dated by TCRdb to about 2020). Libraries were constructed by the immunoSEQ multiplex PCR assay. This is the immuneACCESS table as TCRdb keeps it, with only in-frame sequences that have V and J called. A part of the clones is gone; compared with another copy, unresolved V genes explain less than half, and the rest is unexplained. Within this sample are 2 million to 2.5 million clones, with nearly 97% of them counted one time only. The ten largest account for around 0.13% of the sample. Sample: naive CD4+ T cells sorted from blood. The sample's cell subset or site label, decoded: CD45RA+ positively selected. The source of these receptors is a man between 18 and 29 years old in good health.

The chain links TRBV18 to TRBJ1-6, with 8 nucleotides matching TRBD1. J was trimmed by 7 bases and V by 6 bases; bases with no gene match: 8. From germline, CDR1 is KGHSH and CDR2 LQKENI. This CDR3 region has 15 residues. In nucleotides, the CDR3 is TGTGCCAGCTCGCTTGAAGGGGACAGGAATTCACCCCTCCACTTT. Translating gives CASSLEGDRNSPLHF.

The rearrangement joins TRBV18 to TRBJ1-5, with no clear D. Trimming left V 3 bases short and J 4 bases short, with 7 bases between. The CDR3 is made up of 13 amino acids. Germline V gene lookup returns CDR1 KGHSH and CDR2 LQKENI. As DNA, the CDR3 is TGTGCCAGCTCACCGTTGGATAATCAGCCCCAGCATTTT. Its translation is CASSPLDNQPQHF.

The chain is built from TRBV4-3 and TRBJ2-7; 9 bases are a match to TRBD2. CDR3 length: 18 amino acids. Losses at the gene ends were 2 bases for V and 4 bases for J; bases not matched to a gene: 15. Germline-derived CDR1 and CDR2 are LGHNA and YSLEER. CDR3 amino acids: CASSQRPGIAGVGYEQYF. The CDR3 DNA follows: TGCGCCAGCAGCCAACGCCCCGGGATAGCGGGAGTCGGGTACGAGCAGTACTTC.

This clone was recorded a few times. The CDR3 DNA reads as TGTGCCAGCAGTTTAGTCCCCAGGGAAGGCTCACCCCTCCACTTT. As protein: CASSLVPREGSPLHF. The V gene is TRBV27, the J gene TRBJ1-6, with D possibly being TRBD1 (5 bases). The CDR3 has 15 amino acids. Trimming removed 2 bases at V and 10 bases at J, with 15 bases between. Germline V gene sequence: CDR1 MNHEY, CDR2 SMNVEV (reference sequence).

For this clone: The germline gene is not matched at one end of the junction; a read error may be the cause. The sample contains more than one DNA sequence encoding this CDR3. The chain carries TRBV30 and TRBJ2-1; D remains unclear. The CDR3 has 13 residues. CDR1 is GTSNPN, CDR2 SVGIG, per germline (reference sequence). CDR3 sequence: CAWNLGLRDEQFF. The CDR3 region has the DNA TGTGCCTGGAATTTGGGGTTAAGGGATGAGCAATTCTTC. The whole variable domain, filled in from reference TRBV30 and TRBJ2-1, reads SQTIHQWPATLVQPVGSPLSLECTVEGTSNPNLYWYRQAAGRGLQLLFYSVGIGQISSEVPQNLSASRPQDRQFILSSKKLLLSDSGFYLCAWNLGLRDEQFFGPGTRLTVL.

This chain connects TRBV4-3 to TRBJ2-1; maybe TRBD2 (6 bases). Trimming removed 0 bases at V and 5 bases at J, with 11 bases between. This CDR3 comprises 15 residues. Germline V lookup: CDR1 LGHNA, CDR2 YSLEER. The chain's CDR3 is CASSQDMRRDNEQFF. CDR3 sequence (DNA): TGCGCCAGCAGCCAAGATATGAGGAGGGACAATGAGCAGTTCTTC.

The J gene is TRBJ2-3, the V gene TRBV28; tentatively, D is TRBD2 (5 bases). This CDR3 has 16 amino acids. Germline CDR1 MDHEN, CDR2 SYDVKM. The V and J ends lost 5 bases and 2 bases respectively, with 17 bases between them. The CDR3 protein is CASSLGSRGYTDTQYF. The CDR3, as DNA: TGTGCCAGCAGTCTCGGCTCGCGAGGGTACACAGATACGCAGTATTTT.

The chain links TRBV20-1 to TRBJ2-7; no definite D call. The CDR3 has 11 amino acids. The V gene lost 3 bases and the J gene lost 6 bases, with 9 bases spanning the gap. Per the germline V gene, CDR1 is DFQATT and CDR2 is SNEGSKA (reference sequence). CDR3 region: CSASPGFEQYF. The CDR3 bases are TGCAGTGCTAGTCCCGGGTTCGAGCAGTACTTC.

A note on this clone: The same CDR3 can be traced to other DNA sequences in this sample. V and J are TRBV7-2 and TRBJ2-5; D not certain. Germline V gene lookup returns CDR1 SGHTA and CDR2 FQGNSA. CDR3 length: 12 residues. Trimming took 1 base from V and 5 from J, leaving 5 bases between them. CDR3 protein: CASSLGAETQYF. The CDR3 nucleotides read TGTGCCAGCAGCTTAGGTGCGGAGACCCAGTACTTC.

The V call is TRBV2, the J call TRBJ1-1; 7 nucleotides agree with TRBD1. This CDR3 has 14 amino acids. Germline V gives CDR1 SNHLY, CDR2 FYNNEI. V was clipped by 6 bases and J by 5 bases; unmatched bases: 9. The CDR3, as DNA: TGTGCCAGCAGGGCGGACAGGCTGGTGACTGAAGCTTTCTTT. Translated, it gives CASRADRLVTEAFF. Full variable domain (rest looked up from reference TRBV2 and TRBJ1-1): EPEVTQTPSHQVTQMGQEVILRCVPISNHLYFYWYRQILGQKVEFLVSFYNNEISEKSEIFDDQFSVERPDGSNFTLKIRSTKLEDSAMYFCASRADRLVTEAFFGQGTRLTVV.

The chain couples TRBV28 to TRBJ2-7; D not resolved. This CDR3 contains 13 residues. The V end lost 6 bases, the J end lost 0 bases, and 9 bases lay between the germline ends. The germline gives CDR1 MDHEN, CDR2 SYDVKM. Here the CDR3 reads CASSQALSYEQYF. CDR3 nucleotide sequence: TGTGCCAGCAGCCAGGCCCTCTCCTACGAGCAGTACTTC.

This clone was counted a single time. V usage is TRBV28 and J usage is TRBJ2-7, with 11 bases identical to TRBD1. CDR3 length: 14 residues. J was trimmed by 6 bases and V by 6 bases; bases with no gene match: 7. Germline V gene data show CDR1 as MDHEN and CDR2 as SYDVKM. CDR3 DNA: TGTGCCAGCAGGACCCGCGGGACAGGGGGCGAGCAGTACTTC. This encodes CASRTRGTGGEQYF. The full variable domain, with the rest looked up from reference TRBV28 and TRBJ2-7, is DVKVTQSSRYLVKRTGEKVFLECVQDMDHENMFWYRQDPGLGLRLIYFSYDVKMKEKGDIPEGYSVSREKKERFSLILESASTNQTSMYLCASRTRGTGGEQYFGPGTRLTVT.

J is TRBJ2-4 and V is TRBV2, with TRBD2 matching 12 bases. Germline CDR1 reads SNHLY; CDR2 reads FYNNEI. CDR3 length: 17 residues. V lost 2 bases to trimming and J lost 5 bases; unmatched junction nucleotides: 7. This CDR3 reads CASSENPSGRAQNIQYF. In DNA, the CDR3 is TGTGCCAGCAGTGAAAACCCTAGCGGGAGGGCACAAAACATTCAGTACTTC.

This clone appeared a few times. Other nucleotide sequences from this sample produce the same CDR3. The V gene is TRBV27, the J gene TRBJ1-6, with no clear D. Germline V lookup: CDR1 MNHEY, CDR2 SMNVEV (reference sequence). The V and J ends lost 3 bases and 9 bases respectively, with 6 bases between them. CDR3 size: 12 residues. CDR3 region: CASSLLGSPLHF. The DNA of the CDR3 is TGTGCCAGCAGTTTGTTAGGTTCACCCCTCCACTTT.

The chain joins TRBV5-1 to TRBJ2-3; D possibly uses TRBD1 or TRBD2 (6 bases each). CDR1 and CDR2 from the germline V gene are SGHRS and YFSETQ. The CDR3 covers 15 residues. The V and J ends lost 4 bases and 4 bases respectively, with 16 bases between them. The CDR3 region is CASSGGGHLADTQYF. Written as DNA, the CDR3 is TGCGCCAGCAGCGGAGGGGGACATTTGGCAGATACGCAGTATTTT.

This sequence joins TRBV7-9 and TRBJ2-3; TRBD2 is a possible D gene (5 bases). CDR1 is SEHNR and CDR2 is FQNEAQ in the germline V gene (reference sequence). The V gene lost 0 bases and the J gene lost 6 bases, with 16 bases spanning the gap. CDR3 length: 16 amino acids. The CDR3 DNA follows: TGTGCCAGCAGCTTAGCGGGAGCTGACCCATCGGATACGCAGTATTTT. Protein product: CASSLAGADPSDTQYF.

The rearrangement uses TRBV5-4 and TRBJ2-4; no clear D gene. Germline V gene data show CDR1 as SGHNT and CDR2 as YYREEE (reference sequence). V lost 4 bases to trimming and J lost 1 base, with 15 bases between them. The CDR3 is 16 residues long. The CDR3 DNA is TGTGCCAGCAGCCCCGAGGCTGGGCGGGCCAAAAACATTCAGTACTTC. Amino acid sequence: CASSPEAGRAKNIQYF.

The rearrangement links TRBV30 to TRBJ2-7, with D possibly matching TRBD1 (5 bases). V lost 8 bases to trimming and J lost 0 bases, with 14 bases between them. CDR3 length equals 13 residues. CDR1 and CDR2 from the germline V gene are GTSNPN and SVGIG (reference sequence). CDR3 bases: TGTGCCCAAAGCGCGGACAACTCCTACGAGCAGTACTTC. Translation gives CAQSADNSYEQYF.

J is TRBJ1-6 and V is TRBV19; D is unresolved. The CDR3 loop spans 14 amino acids. Per the germline V gene, CDR1 is LNHDA and CDR2 is SQIVND (reference sequence). V lost 3 bases to trimming and J lost 7 bases, with 10 bases between them. As DNA, the CDR3 is TGTGCCAGTAGTATCCTCACATGGAATTCACCCCTCCACTTT. The encoded protein is CASSILTWNSPLHF.

This rearrangement joins TRBV28 to TRBJ1-5; D unresolved. The V and J ends lost 1 base and 4 bases respectively, with 8 bases between them. The CDR3 has 14 residues. CDR1 and CDR2 from the germline V gene are MDHEN and SYDVKM. CDR3 in DNA: TGTGCCAGCAGTTTATCCCTATTTAATCAGCCCCAGCATTTT. It codes for CASSLSLFNQPQHF.